Below, 10 T cell receptor beta chains from the same sample are listed, as sequenced in a study of Graves' ophthalmopathy and Graves' hyperthyroidism. Investigators amplified TCR beta CDR3 regions from RNA transcripts. The first round was an RT-PCR with HTBI primers, and the second round was a multiplex PCR. Each CDR3 protein gets one entry after TCRdb re-called the multiplex PCR reads with MiXCR. The sample holds about 620,000 distinct CDR3 sequences; about a fifth are singletons and the top ten take 7.1%. The sample was peripheral blood. The receptor set was obtained from a woman aged 18-29 years with stable Graves' hyperthyroidism. Some clones in this sample may be carry-over from other donors' samples.

The chain joins TRBV28 to TRBJ2-7, with TRBD2 matching over 11 bases. Losses at the gene ends were 6 bases for V and 2 bases for J; bases not matched to a gene: 9. Germline V gene sequence: CDR1 MDHEN, CDR2 SYDVKM. The CDR3 runs 16 residues. The CDR3 is CASSSVAGGPTYEQYF. The CDR3 bases are TGTGCCAGCAGCTCTGTAGCGGGAGGGCCTACCTACGAGCAGTACTTC.

This clonotype was detected ten times or more. The chain joins TRBV2 to TRBJ1-6, with D perhaps TRBD1 (6 bases). From germline, CDR1 is SNHLY and CDR2 FYNNEI. This CDR3 is 16 amino acids long. Trimming removed 2 bases from V and 3 bases from J, with 11 bases in between. The CDR3 region is CASSESAGDYNSPLHF. Here the CDR3 DNA reads TGTGCCAGCAGTGAATCTGCAGGGGACTATAATTCACCCCTCCACTTT.

The chain combines TRBV12-3 or TRBV12-4 with TRBJ1-1; 10 bases are shared with TRBD1. CDR3 length: 13 residues. J was trimmed by 9 bases and V by 4 bases; bases with no gene match: 5. DNA of the CDR3: TGTGCCAGCAGTTCAGGGACAGGGGCTCAAGCTTTCTTT. Its translation: CASSSGTGAQAFF.

The chain is built from TRBV28 and TRBJ2-5; D perhaps matches TRBD1 (6 bases). Trimming removed 5 bases at V and 4 bases at J, with 17 bases between. Germline V gene lookup returns CDR1 MDHEN and CDR2 SYDVKM. The CDR3 sequence is 15 residues long. As DNA, the CDR3 is TGTGCCAGCAGTCCCCTGAGGGGGAAGCGAGAGACCCAGTACTTC. This encodes CASSPLRGKRETQYF.

This clonotype was counted at least ten times. The chain combines TRBV7-3 with TRBJ2-7; 12 nucleotides agree with TRBD2. The V gene's germline CDR1 is SGHTA and CDR2 FQGTGA. The V and J ends lost 3 bases and 1 base, in that order; junction bases with no gene match: 19. This CDR3 has 21 amino acids. The CDR3 DNA follows: TGTGCCAGCAGCTTCCCCCAGGCCCTACTAGCGGGGGGCGGAATATCCTACGAGCAGTACTTC. It codes for CASSFPQALLAGGGISYEQYF.

This chain connects TRBV29-1 to TRBJ2-7; 9 nucleotides line up with TRBD2. This CDR3 has 13 amino acids. Germline CDR1 reads SQVTM; CDR2 reads ANQGSEA. J gave up 6 bases and V 3 bases, and 6 bases lay outside the gene matches. CDR3 nucleotide sequence: TGCAGCGTTGACGTTCCAGCGGGGGGCGAGCAGTACTTC. This encodes CSVDVPAGGEQYF.

The chain carries TRBV28 and TRBJ1-3, with a tentative D call TRBD1 (6 bases). The CDR3 consists of 15 residues. In germline, CDR1 is MDHEN, CDR2 SYDVKM. Trimming left V 10 bases short and J 2 bases short, with 18 bases between. The CDR3 protein is CAIGGGSEAGNTIYF. The CDR3 nucleotides read TGTGCCATCGGGGGGGGCTCGGAAGCTGGAAACACCATATATTTT.

The chain employs TRBV3-1 and TRBJ1-2; D remains unclear. V was pared by 2 bases and J by 4 bases, with 14 bases between. CDR1 and CDR2 from the germline V gene are LGHDT and YNNKEL (reference sequence). The CDR3 totals 15 residues. CDR3 protein: CASSQSVPGRYGYTF. CDR3 bases: TGTGCCAGCAGCCAATCGGTTCCCGGGCGCTATGGCTACACCTTC.

This clonotype was counted at least ten times. The rearrangement links TRBV27 to TRBJ1-1; 9 bases fit TRBD1. With V trimmed by 5 bases and J by 7 bases, 11 bases remained unmatched. The V gene's germline CDR1 is MNHEY and CDR2 SMNVEV (reference sequence). This CDR3 spans 15 amino acids. The CDR3 region is CASSLTTGGLFEAFF. The CDR3 region has the DNA TGTGCCAGCAGTCTCACGACAGGGGGTCTTTTTGAAGCTTTCTTT.

This clonotype was recorded many times. CDR3 in DNA: TGTGCCAGCACCCGGGACACCAACACTGAAGCTTTCTTT. Translating gives CASTRDTNTEAFF. The chain has TRBV2 and TRBJ1-1; TRBD1 might be the D (6 bases). CDR1 is SNHLY and CDR2 is FYNNEI in the germline V gene. Trimming took 7 bases from V and 2 from J, leaving 11 bases between them. This CDR3 has 13 amino acids.